In its sample, the clone carrying this T cell receptor (beta chain) was seen many times. Its specificity is unknown. This sample was included in a study of Graves' ophthalmopathy and Graves' hyperthyroidism. Amplification from RNA transcripts yielded the TCR beta CDR3 regions. The workflow started with a first-round RT-PCR run with HTBI primers and then moved on to a second-round multiplex PCR. TCRdb itself ran the multiplex PCR reads through MiXCR, one entry per CDR3 protein. Altogether 300,000 to 500,000 distinct CDR3 sequences are present, roughly 14% being singletons, with the ten largest covering 5.5% to 7%. Cases classed as stable hyperthyroidism had no ophthalmopathy within 18 months of follow-up. Diagnostic conclusions were grounded in clinical symptoms, serum thyroxine, TRAb, thyroid ultrasound and orbital computed tomography. Out of around 9.4 ml of fresh peripheral blood, PBMCs were obtained.

Study outcomes and limitations: Forecasting of ophthalmopathy progression by the model achieved more than 70% sensitivity and roughly 78% specificity.

Germline V gives CDR1 PRHDT, CDR2 FYEKMQ (reference sequence). The germline V and J ends were trimmed by 0 bases and 2 bases, with 10 bases remaining between them. This CDR3 spans 15 amino acids. Sequencing was done on a sample of peripheral blood. The rearrangement uses TRBV13 and TRBJ1-2; unclear D gene. The origin of this receptor is a woman younger than 35 with stable Graves' hyperthyroidism. DNA for the CDR3: TGTGCCAGCAGCTTAGGCCTTCGGGAAAACTATGGCTACACCTTC. This codes for CASSLGLRENYGYTF.